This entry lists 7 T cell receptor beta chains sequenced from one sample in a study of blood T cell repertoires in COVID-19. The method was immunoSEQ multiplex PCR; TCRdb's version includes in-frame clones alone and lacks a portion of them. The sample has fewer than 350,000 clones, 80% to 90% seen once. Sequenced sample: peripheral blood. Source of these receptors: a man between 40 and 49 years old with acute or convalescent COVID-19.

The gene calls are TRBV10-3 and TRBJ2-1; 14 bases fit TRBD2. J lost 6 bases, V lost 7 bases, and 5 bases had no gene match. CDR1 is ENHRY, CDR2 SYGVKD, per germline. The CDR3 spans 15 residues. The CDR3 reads CAITPTSGGANEQFF. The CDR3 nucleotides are TGTGCCATCACCCCGACTAGCGGGGGGGCCAATGAGCAGTTCTTC.

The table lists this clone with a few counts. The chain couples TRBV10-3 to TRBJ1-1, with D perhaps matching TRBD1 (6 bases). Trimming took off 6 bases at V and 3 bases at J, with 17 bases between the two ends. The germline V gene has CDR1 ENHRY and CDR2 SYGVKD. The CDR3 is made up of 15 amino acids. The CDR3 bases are TGTGCCATCAGGAAAGATTCAGGGGAGCACACTGAAGCTTTCTTT. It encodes CAIRKDSGEHTEAFF.

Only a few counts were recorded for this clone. CDR3 coding DNA: TGTGCCAGCAGTACCTCTCCGGGGTACACCACTGAAGCTTTCTTT. Translation: CASSTSPGYTTEAFF. V and J are TRBV6-4 and TRBJ1-1; D is uncertain. From germline, CDR1 is MRHNA and CDR2 SNTAGT. CDR3 length equals 15 residues. V lost 5 bases to trimming and J lost 4 bases, with 17 bases between them.

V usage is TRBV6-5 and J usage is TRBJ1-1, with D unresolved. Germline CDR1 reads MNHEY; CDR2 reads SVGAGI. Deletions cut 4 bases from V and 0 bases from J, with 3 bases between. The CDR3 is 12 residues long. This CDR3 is CASSLLNTEAFF. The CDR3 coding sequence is TGTGCCAGCAGTTTATTGAACACTGAAGCTTTCTTT.

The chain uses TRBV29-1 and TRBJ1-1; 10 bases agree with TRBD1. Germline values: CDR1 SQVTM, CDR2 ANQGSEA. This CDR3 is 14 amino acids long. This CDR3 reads CRTDRGRANTEAFF. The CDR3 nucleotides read TGCAGGACGGACAGGGGGAGGGCGAACACTGAAGCTTTCTTT.

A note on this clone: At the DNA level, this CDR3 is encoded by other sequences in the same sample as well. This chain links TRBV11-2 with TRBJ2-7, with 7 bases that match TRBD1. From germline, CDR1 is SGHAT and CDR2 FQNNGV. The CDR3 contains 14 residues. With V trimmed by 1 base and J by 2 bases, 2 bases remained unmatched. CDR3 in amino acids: CASSLGTGAYEQYF. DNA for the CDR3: TGTGCCAGCAGCTTAGGTACAGGGGCCTACGAGCAGTACTTC.

The CDR3 loop reads CARGGGTGTDTQYF. DNA for the CDR3: TGTGCCAGGGGGGGTGGCACAGGCACAGATACGCAGTATTTT. This rearrangement joins TRBV2 to TRBJ2-3, with D possibly TRBD2 on 6 matching bases. CDR1 is SNHLY and CDR2 is FYNNEI in the germline V gene. V lost 9 bases and J lost 1, with 14 bases in between. The CDR3 runs to 14 residues.